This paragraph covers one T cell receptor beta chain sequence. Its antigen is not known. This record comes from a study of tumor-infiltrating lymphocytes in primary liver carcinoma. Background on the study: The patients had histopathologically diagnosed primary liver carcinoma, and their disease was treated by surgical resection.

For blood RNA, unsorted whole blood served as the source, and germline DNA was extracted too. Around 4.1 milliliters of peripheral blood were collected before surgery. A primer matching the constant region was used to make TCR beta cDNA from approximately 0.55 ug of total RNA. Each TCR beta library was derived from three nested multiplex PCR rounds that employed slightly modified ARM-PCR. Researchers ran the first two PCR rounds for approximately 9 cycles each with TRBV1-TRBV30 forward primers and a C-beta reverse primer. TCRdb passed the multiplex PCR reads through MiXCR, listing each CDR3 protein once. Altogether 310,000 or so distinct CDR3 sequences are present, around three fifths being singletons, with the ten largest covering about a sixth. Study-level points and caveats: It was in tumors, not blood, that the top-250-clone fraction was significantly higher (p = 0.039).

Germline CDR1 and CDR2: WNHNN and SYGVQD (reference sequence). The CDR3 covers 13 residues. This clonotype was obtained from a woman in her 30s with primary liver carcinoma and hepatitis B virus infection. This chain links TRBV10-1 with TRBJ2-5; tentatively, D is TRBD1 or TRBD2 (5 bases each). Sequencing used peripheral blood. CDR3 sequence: CVGSESRDHDQYF. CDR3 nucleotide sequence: TGCGTCGGCAGTGAGTCCCGGGACCACGACCAGTACTTC.